This T cell receptor beta chain appears in the sequencing data of a study of control samples from healthy donors and cancer patients. Repertoires were generated with immunoSEQ multiplex PCR, while TCRdb's copy carries only in-frame clones and drops some. The table lists about 180,000 clones, nearly 90% of them singletons, with over 1.1% in the top ten. This CDR3 comprises 14 residues. The germline V and J ends were trimmed by 4 bases and 4 bases, with 13 bases remaining between them. Per the germline V gene, CDR1 is LGHDT and CDR2 is YNNKEL (reference sequence). The chain recombines TRBV3-1 (or the pseudogene TRBV3-2) with TRBJ1-2; a weak D match, TRBD1 (5 bases). Sequenced material: blood. The receptor was isolated from a woman aged 50 to 60 in good health. As DNA, the CDR3 is TGTGCCAGCAGCCCGAGGAGGGGATCCTATGGCTACACCTTC. It codes for CASSPRRGSYGYTF.